The 5 T cell receptor beta chains presented below share a single source sample, sequenced in a study of T cells after yellow fever vaccination. TCRdb ran MiXCR on the 5' RACE reads and lists one entry per CDR3 protein. Of 300,000 or so distinct CDR3 sequences in the sample, roughly 4% were seen once. The sequencing here drew on PBMCs, taken 5 days after the yellow fever booster vaccination. The source of these receptors is a young man who received the YFV17D yellow fever vaccine.

This clonotype was seen more than once but under ten times. The V gene is TRBV7-3, the J gene TRBJ2-3; the D gene is possibly TRBD2 (7 bases). Trimming cost V 1 base and J 1 base, with 12 bases left between them. Germline lookup yields CDR1 SGHTA and CDR2 FQGTGA. This CDR3 has 16 amino acids. Written as DNA, the CDR3 is TGTGCCAGCAGCTTAAGCTGGCGGGGGCGCACAGATACGCAGTATTTT. Its protein product is CASSLSWRGRTDTQYF.

This clonotype came up many times. V gene TRBV7-8 combines with J gene TRBJ2-7; D gene ambiguous. V was cut by 4 bases and J by 2 bases, with 15 bases left in between. The CDR3 is made up of 15 amino acids. Germline V gene lookup returns CDR1 SGHVS and CDR2 FQNEAQ. In DNA, the CDR3 is TGTGCCAGCAGCTCCCACGGTGGAGAGACCTACGAGCAGTACTTC. Amino acids: CASSSHGGETYEQYF.

This clonotype was counted at least ten times. This rearrangement joins TRBV4-2 to TRBJ2-3, with 10 nucleotides matching TRBD2. The germline V gene has CDR1 LGHNA and CDR2 YNFKEQ. V shed 0 bases, J shed 1 base, and the junction held 1 base outside the gene matches. The CDR3 length is 16 residues. The CDR3 protein is CASSQDLAGGTDTQYF. CDR3 DNA sequence: TGTGCCAGCAGCCAAGATCTAGCGGGGGGCACAGATACGCAGTATTTT.

Many counts were recorded for this clonotype. The chain combines TRBV5-1 with TRBJ2-2, with 9 bases aligning to TRBD1. With 3 bases clipped from V and 4 bases from J, the junction kept 4 bases outside the gene matches. Looked up from germline, CDR1 is SGHRS and CDR2 is YFSETQ. The CDR3 loop spans 15 amino acids. The DNA for the CDR3 is TGCGCCAGCAGCTCGGGACAGGGAGTCACCGGGGAGCTGTTTTTT. This sequence encodes CASSSGQGVTGELFF.

This clonotype showed up many times. V usage is TRBV6-5 and J usage is TRBJ2-3; TRBD2 matches at 10 bases. The CDR3 has 15 amino acids. Germline V CDR1 and CDR2: MNHEY, SVGAGI. The V segment lost 5 bases and the J segment 7 bases; nucleotides outside the gene matches: 9. CDR3 loop: CASSPLAGSRHTQYF. CDR3 DNA: TGTGCCAGCAGTCCACTAGCGGGATCCAGGCATACGCAGTATTTT.